This T cell receptor beta chain was captured by sequencing in a study of CD8 T cell repertoires and HIV-1 epitope variants. Study-level information: Twenty-five autologous and known Gag and Nef epitope variant peptides each stimulated T cells separately. Epitopes were three Gag families plus Nef HW9 and YT9.

Libraries were prepared by immunoSEQ multiplex PCR; TCRdb keeps only in-frame clonotypes and omits some of them. The data hold about 95,000 clones, with approximately 70% observed a single time. This TCR came from a male donor with HIV. What was sequenced was uncultured baseline CD8+ T cells from peripheral blood mononuclear cells (PBMCs).

CDR3 DNA: TGTGCCTGGAGTGTACATGGATCTTTTAACTATGGCTACACCTTC. This codes for CAWSVHGSFNYGYTF. The gene calls are TRBV30 and TRBJ1-2, with D uncertain. V lost 0 bases to trimming and J lost 1 base, with 12 bases between them. CDR3 length: 15 residues. The germline V gene has CDR1 GTSNPN and CDR2 SVGIG (reference sequence).